This passage covers 2 T cell receptor beta chains from one sample sequenced in a study of T-cell memory formation after mild COVID-19. Each CDR3 protein gets one entry after TCRdb re-called the 5' RACE reads with MiXCR. The sample includes fewer than 350,000 distinct CDR3 sequences, approximately 14% seen only once; the top ten take roughly a fifth. The sample consisted of PBMCs or a T cell subset sorted from them (not recorded which). The source is a man between 18 and 29 years old who had mild COVID-19 (a few samples of this study predate the infection). Cell type and time point are not known.

This clonotype was seen a handful of times. The chain recombines TRBV5-1 with TRBJ2-7; D possibly matches TRBD1 or TRBD2 (5 bases each). The CDR3 totals 15 residues. V lost 4 bases and J lost 0, with 14 bases in between. Germline V lookup: CDR1 SGHRS, CDR2 YFSETQ. CDR3 in DNA: TGCGCCAGCAGCCTCGGGGACGGGGACTCCTACGAGCAGTACTTC. This codes for CASSLGDGDSYEQYF.

This clonotype has a handful of counts. The chain links TRBV5-8 to TRBJ2-3, with D perhaps being TRBD1 or TRBD2 (5 bases each). CDR1 is SGHTS and CDR2 is YDEGEE in the germline V gene. The ends were cut back, 3 bases at V and 4 bases at J, with 21 bases in the middle. The CDR3 extends over 17 amino acids. In DNA form, the CDR3 reads TGTGCCAGCAGCTCCGGTCTGGGGACCCGGATCCCAGATACGCAGTATTTT. It specifies CASSSGLGTRIPDTQYF.